The T cell receptor beta chain described here comes from a study of cytomegalovirus exposure and HLA in healthy donors. Data came from immunoSEQ multiplex PCR; TCRdb stores just in-frame clones and leaves some out. The data contain 100,000 to 150,000 clones, around 90% of them seen just once; the ten biggest clones take up 1.5% to 2.5%. The CDR3 has 14 amino acids. V lost 3 bases to trimming and J lost 3 bases; unmatched junction nucleotides: 2. CDR1 is SGHNT and CDR2 is YENEEA in the germline V gene. The sequence came from a woman under 30 in good health and CMV-seronegative. The source material was PBMCs. V and J are TRBV11-3 and TRBJ1-1; 9 positions match TRBD1. CDR3 amino acids: CASSLGQGYTEAFF. In DNA form, the CDR3 reads TGTGCCAGCAGCTTGGGACAGGGATACACTGAAGCTTTCTTT.